The source of this T cell receptor (beta chain) is a study of T-cell reconstitution after alpha-beta-depleted transplantation in children. Preparation of the TCRbeta library involved a method that used unique molecular identifiers. TCRdb independently ran MiXCR on the PCR reads; one entry per CDR3 protein. The sample records about 78,000 distinct CDR3 sequences, roughly 14% being singletons. The V gene lost 0 bases and the J gene lost 4 bases, with 12 bases spanning the gap. Germline lookup yields CDR1 SGHRS and CDR2 YFSETQ. The CDR3 covers 15 residues. General observations from the study: The main origin of T-cell counts and diversity one year after transplant was newly produced T cells. Expanded clones from the graft, numbering several hundred, reportedly supplied alpha-beta T cells about two months after transplant. Recipient T cells and thymic progenitors that survived gave rise to the high TCRbeta diversity observed at day 60 in some patients.

Worth noting for this clonotype: What it binds is unknown.

V gene TRBV5-1 combines with J gene TRBJ2-3, with no clear D. This clonotype was sampled from a male patient aged 2-10 years who had a stem cell transplant for acute lymphoblastic leukemia, so the T cells may come from the graft donor. Sequenced here: PBMCs, mostly from graft donor cells, sampled 180 days after TCRalphabeta/CD19-depleted stem cell transplant. CDR3 nucleotides: TGCGCCAGCAGCTTGGGGGGATATAGTTCAGATACGCAGTATTTT. This gives the protein CASSLGGYSSDTQYF.